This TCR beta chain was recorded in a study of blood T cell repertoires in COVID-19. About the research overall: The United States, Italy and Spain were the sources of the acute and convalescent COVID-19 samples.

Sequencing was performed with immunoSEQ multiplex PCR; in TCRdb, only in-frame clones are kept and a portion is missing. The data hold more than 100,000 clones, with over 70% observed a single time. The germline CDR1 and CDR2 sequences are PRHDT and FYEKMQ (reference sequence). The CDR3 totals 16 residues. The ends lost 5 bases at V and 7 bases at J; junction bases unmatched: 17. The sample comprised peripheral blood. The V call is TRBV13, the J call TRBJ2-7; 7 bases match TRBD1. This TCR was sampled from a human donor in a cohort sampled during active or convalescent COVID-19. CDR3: CASSPGTVSSSWEQYF. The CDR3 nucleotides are TGTGCCAGCAGCCCCGGGACAGTTTCGAGTTCGTGGGAGCAGTACTTC.